This TCR beta chain was retrieved from a study of cytomegalovirus exposure and HLA in healthy donors. The wider study: Among the roughly 400 genotyped donors, around 85% were placed in the Caucasian-associated ancestry cluster. Study-wide points: After further analysis at a later stage, some 15,000 TCR beta sequences were associated with HLA alleles at 0.05 false discovery rate. For most TCR sequences rarity was the rule, although some public TCRs occurred in many donors.

This clone was observed a few times. Its target is not known. Germline-derived CDR1 and CDR2 are ENHRY and SYGVKD. V shed 5 bases and J 4 bases; nucleotides not matched to a gene: 8. CDR3 length: 16 amino acids. The PCR ran on 60 Vbeta and 13 Jbeta primers. Assay: immunoSEQ multiplex PCR; the TCRdb copy retains only in-frame clones and omits some. This table holds about 140,000 clones, 70% to 75% found once. The sequenced material came from PBMCs. This TCR came from a woman younger than 45 in good health and CMV-seronegative. The chain carries TRBV10-3 and TRBJ2-3; TRBD2 agrees at 11 bases. The CDR3 region is CAISPSSGRGPDTQYF. CDR3 nucleotide sequence: TGTGCCATCAGTCCTAGTAGCGGGAGGGGTCCAGATACGCAGTATTTT.